This T cell receptor beta chain was profiled in a study of PD-1 blockade in classical Hodgkin lymphoma. With 8 bases removed from V and 0 bases from J, the gap between germline ends came to 13 bases. There are 14 residues in the CDR3. The V gene's germline CDR1 is WSHSY and CDR2 SAAADI. Assay: immunoSEQ multiplex PCR; the TCRdb copy retains only in-frame clones and omits some. The table lists some 8,900 clones, over 80% of them singletons, with over 40% in the top ten. This clone has just a few counts. Time point in this sample: cycle 4 day 1 (C4D1), after more than 5 weeks of nivolumab. The patients all showed relapse after autologous stem cell transplantation, while their brentuximab vedotin exposure varied.

The sample in question was peripheral blood mononuclear cells (PBMCs), obtained before the fourth cycle of nivolumab. The J gene is TRBJ1-2, the V gene TRBV10-2, with D possibly TRBD1 on 5 matching bases. The clonotype originates from a human donor with classical Hodgkin lymphoma. This CDR3 reads CASLRGVPNYGYTF. The CDR3 nucleotides read TGCGCCAGCCTCCGGGGGGTCCCTAACTATGGCTACACCTTC.